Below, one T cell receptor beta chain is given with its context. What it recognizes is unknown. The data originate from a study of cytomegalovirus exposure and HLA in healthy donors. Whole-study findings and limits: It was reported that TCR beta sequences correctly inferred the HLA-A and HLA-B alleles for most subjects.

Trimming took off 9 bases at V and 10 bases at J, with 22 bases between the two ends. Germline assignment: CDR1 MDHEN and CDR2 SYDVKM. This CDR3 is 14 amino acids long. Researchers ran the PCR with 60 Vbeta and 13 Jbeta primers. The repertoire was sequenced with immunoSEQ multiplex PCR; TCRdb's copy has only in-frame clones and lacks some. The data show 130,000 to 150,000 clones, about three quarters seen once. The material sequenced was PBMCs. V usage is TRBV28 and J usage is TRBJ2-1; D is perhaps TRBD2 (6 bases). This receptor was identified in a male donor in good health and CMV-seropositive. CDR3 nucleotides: TGTGCCAGTGAACCGGTAAACGGGAGTGGGGAGCAGTTCTTC. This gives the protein CASEPVNGSGEQFF.